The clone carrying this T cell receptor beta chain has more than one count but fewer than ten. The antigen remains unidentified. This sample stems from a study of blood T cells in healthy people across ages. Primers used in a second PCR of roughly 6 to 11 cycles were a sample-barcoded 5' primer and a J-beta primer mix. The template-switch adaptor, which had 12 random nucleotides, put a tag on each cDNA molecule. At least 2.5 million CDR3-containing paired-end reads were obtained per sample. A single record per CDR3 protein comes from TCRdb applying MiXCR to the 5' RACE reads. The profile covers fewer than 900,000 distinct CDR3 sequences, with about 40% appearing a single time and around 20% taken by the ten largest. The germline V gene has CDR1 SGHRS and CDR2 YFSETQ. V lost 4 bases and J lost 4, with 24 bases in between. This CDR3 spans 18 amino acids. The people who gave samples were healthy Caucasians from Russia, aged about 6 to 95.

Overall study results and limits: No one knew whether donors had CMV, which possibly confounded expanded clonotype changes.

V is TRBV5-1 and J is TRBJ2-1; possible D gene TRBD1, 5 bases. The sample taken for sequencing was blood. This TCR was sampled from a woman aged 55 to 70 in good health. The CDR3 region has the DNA TGCGCCAGCAGCCCCAGGGCCAGGGTCCGAGGATCTTACAATGAGCAGTTCTTC. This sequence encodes CASSPRARVRGSYNEQFF. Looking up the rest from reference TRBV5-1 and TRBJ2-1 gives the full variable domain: KAGVTQTPRYLIKTRGQQVTLSCSPISGHRSVSWYQQTPGQGLQFLFEYFSETQRNKGNFPGRFSGRQFSNSRSEMNVSTLELGDSALYLCASSPRARVRGSYNEQFFGPGTRLTVL.